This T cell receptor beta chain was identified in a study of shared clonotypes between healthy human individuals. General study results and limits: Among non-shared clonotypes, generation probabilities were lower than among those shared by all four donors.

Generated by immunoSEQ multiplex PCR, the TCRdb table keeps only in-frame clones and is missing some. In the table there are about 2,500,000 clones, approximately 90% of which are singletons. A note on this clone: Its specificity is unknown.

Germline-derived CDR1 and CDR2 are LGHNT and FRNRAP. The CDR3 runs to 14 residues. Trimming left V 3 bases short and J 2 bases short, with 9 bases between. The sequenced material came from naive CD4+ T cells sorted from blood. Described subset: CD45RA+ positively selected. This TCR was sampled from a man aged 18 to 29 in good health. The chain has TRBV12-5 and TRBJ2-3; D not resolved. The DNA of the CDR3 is TGTGCTAGTGGTTTAGATACTGTCACAGATACGCAGTATTTT. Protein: CASGLDTVTDTQYF.